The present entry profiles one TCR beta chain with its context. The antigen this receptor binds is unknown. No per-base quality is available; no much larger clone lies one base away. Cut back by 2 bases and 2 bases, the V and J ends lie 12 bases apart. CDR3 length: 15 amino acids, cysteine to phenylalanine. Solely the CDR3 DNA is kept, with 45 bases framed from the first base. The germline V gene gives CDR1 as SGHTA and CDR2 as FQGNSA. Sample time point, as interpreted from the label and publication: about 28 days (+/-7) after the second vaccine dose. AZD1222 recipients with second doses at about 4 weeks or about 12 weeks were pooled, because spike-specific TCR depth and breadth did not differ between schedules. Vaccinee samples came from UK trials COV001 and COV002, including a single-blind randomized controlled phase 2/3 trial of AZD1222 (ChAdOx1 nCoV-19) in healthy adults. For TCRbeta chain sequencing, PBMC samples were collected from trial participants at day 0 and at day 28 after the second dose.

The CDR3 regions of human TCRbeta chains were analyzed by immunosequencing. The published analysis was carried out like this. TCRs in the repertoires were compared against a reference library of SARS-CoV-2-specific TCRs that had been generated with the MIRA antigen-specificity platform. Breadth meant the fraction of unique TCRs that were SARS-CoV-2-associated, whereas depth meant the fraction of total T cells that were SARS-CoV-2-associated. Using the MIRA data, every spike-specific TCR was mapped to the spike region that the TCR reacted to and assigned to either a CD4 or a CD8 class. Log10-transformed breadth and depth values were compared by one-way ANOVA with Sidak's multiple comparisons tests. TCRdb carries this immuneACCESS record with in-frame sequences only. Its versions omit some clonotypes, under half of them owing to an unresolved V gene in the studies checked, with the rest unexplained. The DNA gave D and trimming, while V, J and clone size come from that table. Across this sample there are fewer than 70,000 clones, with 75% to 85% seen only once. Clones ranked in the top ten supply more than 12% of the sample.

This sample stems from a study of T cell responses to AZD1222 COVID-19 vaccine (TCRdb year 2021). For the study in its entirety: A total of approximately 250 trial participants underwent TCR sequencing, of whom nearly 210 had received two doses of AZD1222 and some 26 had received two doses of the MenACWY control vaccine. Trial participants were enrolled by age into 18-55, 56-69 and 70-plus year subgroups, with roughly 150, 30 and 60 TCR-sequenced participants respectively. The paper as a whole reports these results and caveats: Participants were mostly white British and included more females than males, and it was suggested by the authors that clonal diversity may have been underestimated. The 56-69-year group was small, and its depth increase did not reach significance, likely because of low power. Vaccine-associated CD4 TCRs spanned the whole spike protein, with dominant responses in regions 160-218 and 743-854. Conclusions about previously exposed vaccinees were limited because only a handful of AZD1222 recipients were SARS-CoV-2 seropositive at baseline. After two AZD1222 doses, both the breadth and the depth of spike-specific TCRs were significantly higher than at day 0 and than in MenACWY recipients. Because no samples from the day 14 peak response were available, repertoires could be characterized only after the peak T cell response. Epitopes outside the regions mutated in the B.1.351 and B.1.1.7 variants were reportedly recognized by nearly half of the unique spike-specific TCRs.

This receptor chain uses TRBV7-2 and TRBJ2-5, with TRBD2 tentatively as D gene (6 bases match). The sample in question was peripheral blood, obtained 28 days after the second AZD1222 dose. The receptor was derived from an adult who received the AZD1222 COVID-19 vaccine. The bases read TGTGCCAGCAGCTTACGCGGGACTGTACAAGAGACCCAGTACTTC. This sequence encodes CASSLRGTVQETQYF.